The following is a TCR beta chain sequence with its context. Its antigen remains unidentified. Relative to the germline gene, one junction end is altered; a read error may explain this. This record comes from a study of early T cells in non-severe SARS-CoV-2 infection. As for the study in general: Unsorted whole blood bulk RNA was sequenced, with unpaired chains.

Individually, cDNA molecules had unique molecular identifiers attached to them. MiXCR, run by TCRdb on the 5' RACE reads, gives a single entry per CDR3 protein. Among almost 45,000 distinct CDR3 sequences listed, approximately 6.1% were seen once. Germline assignment: CDR1 SGHRS and CDR2 YFSETQ. The CDR3 sequence is 14 residues long. Overall study findings and caveats: In VDJdb matching, anti-spike CD8 responses were favored while private and CD4 specificities went missing.

The sequenced sample consisted of whole blood. The TCR was taken from an adult who was a healthcare worker with PCR-confirmed SARS-CoV-2 infection or an uninfected control (not recorded which). This chain joins TRBV5-1 and TRBJ2-4; a weak D match, TRBD2 (5 bases). This chain's CDR3 is CANSLTAGKNIQYF. CDR3 nucleotides: TGCGCCAACAGCTTGACCGCGGGCAAAAACATTCAGTACTTC.